This T cell receptor (beta chain) was sequenced during a study of control samples from healthy donors and cancer patients. Generated by immunoSEQ multiplex PCR, the TCRdb table keeps only in-frame clones and is missing some. Among fewer than 200,000 clones listed, 85% to 95% were seen once. With 4 bases removed from V and 2 bases from J, the gap between germline ends came to 10 bases. The CDR3 length is 13 residues. The germline gives CDR1 SGHDT, CDR2 YYEEEE. V is TRBV5-6 and J is TRBJ2-7, with D perhaps given as TRBD1 or TRBD2 (5 bases each). The TCR was taken from a young man in good health. Sequencing used blood. CDR3 protein: CASSTGRTYEQYF. CDR3 coding DNA: TGTGCCAGCAGCACGGGACGGACCTACGAGCAGTACTTC.